Below are 5 T cell receptor beta chains sequenced from a single sample in a study of blood T cell repertoires in COVID-19. Here immunoSEQ multiplex PCR was the method, and the copy in TCRdb shows in-frame clones only, minus some. The sample includes more than 35,000 clones, around three quarters of them seen just once. Sequencing used peripheral blood. These receptors were collected from a woman in her 70s with acute or convalescent COVID-19.

This chain uses TRBV6-2 or TRBV6-3 with TRBJ1-4; a possible D gene is TRBD1 (5 bases). Trimming left V 6 bases short and J 3 bases short, with 14 bases between. This CDR3 comprises 15 residues. Per germline, CDR1 MNHEY and CDR2 SVGEGT. Here the CDR3 reads CASSSRRGSNEKLFF. DNA of the CDR3: TGTGCCAGCAGCAGCCGGAGGGGTTCTAATGAAAAACTGTTTTTT.

The table lists this clone with a count of one. The CDR3 reads CASSAELGDEQFF. For the CDR3, the DNA is TGTGCCAGCAGCGCCGAGTTGGGAGATGAGCAGTTCTTC. The chain carries TRBV6-5 and TRBJ2-1, with a weak D call TRBD2 (5 bases). The CDR3 is 13 amino acids. Germline loops: CDR1 MNHEY, CDR2 SVGAGI. The V end lost 6 bases, the J end lost 8 bases, and 14 bases lay between the germline ends.

The J gene is TRBJ2-1, the V gene TRBV7-6; 9 nucleotides line up with TRBD2. The V gene's germline CDR1 is SGHVS and CDR2 FNYEAQ. V lost 5 bases to trimming and J lost 8 bases; unmatched junction nucleotides: 13. The CDR3 loop spans 16 amino acids. CDR3 in DNA: TGTGCCAGCAGCCGGCAGGTCGCTAGCGGGAACTATGAGCAGTTCTTC. Translation: CASSRQVASGNYEQFF.

This clone was seen a few times. In DNA, the CDR3 is TGTGCCAGCCAGGTAGCGGCTTCCTACGAGCAGTACTTC. It is translated as CASQVAASYEQYF. This chain links TRBV28 with TRBJ2-7, with a tentative D call TRBD2 (6 bases). The V end lost 8 bases, the J end lost 1 base, and 12 bases lay between the germline ends. Germline V gives CDR1 MDHEN, CDR2 SYDVKM. The CDR3 is made up of 13 amino acids.

This clone was detected only a few times. V gene TRBV5-8 combines with J gene TRBJ2-1; 12 bases line up with TRBD1. The germline gives CDR1 SGHTS, CDR2 YDEGEE. V trimming: 4 bases; J trimming: 8 bases; junction bases outside the gene matches: 7. The CDR3 loop spans 15 amino acids. CDR3 sequence (DNA): TGTGCCAGCAGCGTCCGGGACAGGGGGCTCGATGAGCAGTTCTTC. Protein sequence: CASSVRDRGLDEQFF.